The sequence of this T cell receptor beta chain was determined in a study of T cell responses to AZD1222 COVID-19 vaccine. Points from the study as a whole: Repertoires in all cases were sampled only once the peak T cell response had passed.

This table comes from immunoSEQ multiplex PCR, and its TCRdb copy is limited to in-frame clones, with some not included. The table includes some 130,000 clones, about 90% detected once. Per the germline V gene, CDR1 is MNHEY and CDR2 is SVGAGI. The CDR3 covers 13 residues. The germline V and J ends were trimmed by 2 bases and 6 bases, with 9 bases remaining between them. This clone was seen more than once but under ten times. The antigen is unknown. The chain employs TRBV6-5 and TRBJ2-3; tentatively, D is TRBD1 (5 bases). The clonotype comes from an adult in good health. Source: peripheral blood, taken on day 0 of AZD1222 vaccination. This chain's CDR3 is CASSYLGRDTQYF. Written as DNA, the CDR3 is TGTGCCAGCAGTTACCTGGGGCGTGATACGCAGTATTTT.